What follows are 6 T cell receptor beta chains derived from one specimen sequenced in a study of siplizumab effects on memory and regulatory T cells. TCRdb keeps only in-frame clones here, not all; method: immunoSEQ multiplex PCR. This sample has over 85,000 clones, with 95% to 97% found just once. The sample consisted of naive CD4+ T cells sorted from blood. Receptors were obtained from a human donor in good health.

This clone was counted a single time. This chain connects TRBV4-1 to TRBJ2-5; the D is unclear. Trimming pared 1 base from V and 4 bases from J, leaving 4 bases between. This CDR3 has 12 residues. Germline CDR1 reads MGHRA; CDR2 reads YSYEKL. Here the CDR3 DNA reads TGCGCCAGCAGCCAAGTGCGAGAGACCCAGTACTTC. Encoded protein: CASSQVRETQYF.

The genes are TRBV10-3 and TRBJ2-7; D is possibly TRBD1 (5 bases). The CDR3 spans 14 residues. CDR1 is ENHRY, CDR2 SYGVKD, per germline. CDR3 sequence: CAARTEAGIHEQYF. The CDR3 nucleotides are TGTGCAGCCCGAACTGAGGCAGGGATTCACGAGCAGTACTTC.

The chain couples TRBV30 to TRBJ2-7; a possible D gene is TRBD2 (6 bases). Germline values: CDR1 GTSNPN, CDR2 SVGIG (reference sequence). V was shortened by 7 bases and J by 2 bases, with 15 bases between the two germline ends. CDR3 length: 13 residues. CDR3 DNA sequence: TGTGCCTCTGGAGGGGCCGGTCCCTACGAGCAGTACTTC. This gives the protein CASGGAGPYEQYF.

The genes are TRBV19 and TRBJ1-2; TRBD1 matches 7 bases. J was trimmed by 4 bases and V by 9 bases; bases with no gene match: 14. This CDR3 is 15 amino acids long. Germline assignment: CDR1 LNHDA and CDR2 SQIVND (reference sequence). CDR3 DNA: TGTGCCAGCACCACGGGACAGTCCTTCAGCTATGGCTACACCTTC. This encodes CASTTGQSFSYGYTF.

The V call is TRBV6-4, the J call TRBJ2-3; D not resolved. The CDR3 loop spans 15 amino acids. Trimming took 2 bases from V and 3 from J, leaving 12 bases between them. Germline V lookup: CDR1 MRHNA, CDR2 SNTAGT. The DNA for the CDR3 is TGTGCCAGCAGTGACGACGGGTCGAGTACAGATACGCAGTATTTT. Translated: CASSDDGSSTDTQYF.

This chain joins TRBV11-3 and TRBJ1-2; D call uncertain. This CDR3 spans 14 amino acids. V shed 5 bases and J shed 4 bases, with 14 bases lying between them. Germline V lookup: CDR1 SGHNT, CDR2 YENEEA. CDR3 protein: CASSPSRAPYGYTF. CDR3 nucleotide sequence: TGTGCCAGCAGCCCCTCCCGGGCACCCTATGGCTACACCTTC.